Sequencing of this T cell receptor (beta chain) was carried out in a study of chemoradiotherapy in HPV16-positive cancers. The V and J ends lost 4 bases and 3 bases respectively, with 12 bases between them. This CDR3 spans 15 amino acids. Germline CDR1 and CDR2: PRHDT and FYEKMQ (reference sequence). Sequenced by immunoSEQ multiplex PCR; TCRdb stores in-frame clones only, minus some. Of about 11,000 clones in the sample, over 70% are singletons; the top ten hold roughly 7.3%. Study-wide findings and caveats: Candidate HPV-specific clones and E7-related TCR motifs grew in tumor during treatment.

As to this clone: No antigen is known for it.

V gene TRBV13 combines with J gene TRBJ2-2; D is possibly TRBD2 (6 bases). This sample was taken from a patient who underwent chemoradiotherapy. This receptor was obtained from a human donor with HPV-associated anogenital cancer. The chain's CDR3 is CASSSYGGDTGELFF. The CDR3, as DNA: TGTGCCAGCAGCTCCTACGGGGGTGACACCGGGGAGCTGTTTTTT.